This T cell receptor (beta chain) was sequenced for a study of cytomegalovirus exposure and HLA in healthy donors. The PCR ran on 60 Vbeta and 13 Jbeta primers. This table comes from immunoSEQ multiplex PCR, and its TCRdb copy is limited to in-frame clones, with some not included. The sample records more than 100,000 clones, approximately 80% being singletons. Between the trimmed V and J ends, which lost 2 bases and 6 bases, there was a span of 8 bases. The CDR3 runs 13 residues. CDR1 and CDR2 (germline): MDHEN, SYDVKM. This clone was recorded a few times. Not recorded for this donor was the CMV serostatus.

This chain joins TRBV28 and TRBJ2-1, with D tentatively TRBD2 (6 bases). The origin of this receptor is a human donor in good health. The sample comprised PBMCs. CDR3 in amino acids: CASSLQGGNEQFF. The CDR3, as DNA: TGTGCCAGCAGTTTACAGGGAGGCAATGAGCAGTTCTTC.